The sequence of this TCR beta chain was determined in a study of OX40 agonist ivuxolimab in advanced cancers. The CDR3 is 15 amino acids. In germline, CDR1 is MDHEN, CDR2 SYDVKM. V was shortened by 2 bases and J by 5 bases, with 15 bases between the two germline ends. The protocol was immunoSEQ multiplex PCR, while the TCRdb copy is restricted to in-frame clones and leaves out a portion. Of tens of thousands of clones listed, roughly nine tenths are singletons. The rearrangement uses TRBV28 and TRBJ1-1, with D possibly being TRBD1 (6 bases). Material: CD4+ or CD8+ T cells sorted from blood, obtained in a trial of the OX40 agonist ivuxolimab. The sequence was obtained from an adult with an advanced solid tumor such as melanoma, head and neck, liver or kidney cancer. The CDR3 DNA sequence: TGTGCCAGCAGTTTAAGACGGGGGGCTGGGACTGAAGCTTTCTTT. This translates into CASSLRRGAGTEAFF.